A single T cell receptor (beta chain) is shown here with its context. Amplified TCR beta CDR3 regions derived from RNA transcripts. Initially, a first-round RT-PCR of the TCR CDR3 employed the HTBI primer set. MiXCR, applied by TCRdb to the multiplex PCR reads, yields one record per CDR3 protein. The sample records a few hundred thousand distinct CDR3 sequences, about 20% being singletons. The data derive from a study of T cells in Graves' hyperthyroidism and ophthalmopathy. The clonotype comes from a woman in her forties or fifties with Graves' hyperthyroidism. The sequenced material came from blood.

CDR3: CASSEVPRPSTIYF. CDR3 nucleotides: TGTGCCAGCAGTGAAGTACCGCGTCCGTCCACCATATATTTT. The genes are TRBV6-1 and TRBJ1-3; D uncertain. CDR3 size: 14 residues. Trimming removed 1 base from V and 9 bases from J, with 13 bases in between. Germline CDR1 and CDR2: MNHNS and SASEGT.